This T cell receptor (beta chain) emerged from a study of beta chain features in type 1 diabetes. Overall study findings and caveats: Reads derived from cDNA could over-represent cells showing high TCR expression.

Reverse transcription of all isolated RNA meant that expressed TCRB transcripts were sequenced. Clones were read by immunoSEQ multiplex PCR, and TCRdb kept only the in-frame ones, dropping some. The sample lists fewer than 900,000 clones, about a sixth seen once, with around 0.02% in the top ten. A word on this clone: Antigen: not known.

The receptor was isolated from a woman between 18 and 29 years old in good health. The sample comprised naive CD4+ T cells from blood.

Here the CDR3 DNA reads TGTGCCAGTAGTATAGGAGGCACAGGGAGGAGATATGGCTACACCTTC. Translation gives CASSIGGTGRRYGYTF. The rearrangement uses TRBV19 and TRBJ1-2; D is perhaps TRBD1 (6 bases). CDR3 length equals 16 residues. V was cut by 1 base and J by 5 bases, with 17 bases left in between. The germline V gene has CDR1 LNHDA and CDR2 SQIVND (reference sequence). Full variable domain (remainder filled in from reference TRBV19 and TRBJ1-2): DGGITQSPKYLFRKEGQNVTLSCEQNLNHDAMYWYRQDPGQGLRLIYYSQIVNDFQKGDIAEGYSVSREKKESFPLTVTSAQKNPTAFYLCASSIGGTGRRYGYTFGSGTRLTVV.